This T cell receptor beta chain stems from a study of blood T cell repertoires in COVID-19. At the level of the study: Italy, Spain and the United States were the sources of the convalescent and acute COVID-19 samples. T cells, B-cell-depleted T cells, or PBMCs supplied cDNA or gDNA.

Source study methods: Cell counts per sample came from amplifying reference gene primers. The protocol was immunoSEQ multiplex PCR, while the TCRdb copy is restricted to in-frame clones and leaves out a portion. From that table come the V and J calls and clone size; the DNA was used to work out D and trimming. The sample includes fewer than 200,000 clones, approximately 84% seen only once; the top ten take under 8.5%. Germline V lookup: CDR1 SGHAT, CDR2 FQNNGV. The CDR3 contains 13 residues. J was trimmed by 8 bases and V by 8 bases; bases with no gene match: 0. The V call is TRBV11-2, the J call TRBJ2-1, with 16 bases fitting TRBD2. Sequencing was done on a sample of peripheral blood. This TCR derives from a human donor in a cohort sampled during active COVID-19. The DNA for the CDR3 is TGTGCCAGCGGGACTAGCGGGGGGGATGAGCAGTTCTTC. This sequence encodes CASGTSGGDEQFF.